This entry lists 32 T cell receptor beta chains sequenced from one sample in a study of blood T cell repertoires in COVID-19. The data were produced by immunoSEQ multiplex PCR, yet TCRdb's version contains in-frame clones alone and is incomplete. The sample records hundreds of thousands of clones, around 87% being singletons. Sequenced sample: PBMCs or T cells enriched from blood (not recorded which). These TCRs come from a woman younger than 30 with acute COVID-19.

The chain is built from TRBV7-9 and TRBJ1-2; weak D call: TRBD1 (5 bases). Looked up from germline, CDR1 is SEHNR and CDR2 is FQNEAQ (reference sequence). The CDR3 totals 15 residues. The V end lost 0 bases, the J end lost 4 bases, and 12 bases lay between the germline ends. CDR3 DNA sequence: TGTGCCAGCAGCTTAGCAGGGGCGAAGGGCTATGGCTACACCTTC. It translates to CASSLAGAKGYGYTF.

The chain recombines TRBV4-1 with TRBJ2-2, with TRBD1 matching over 10 bases. Germline CDR1 reads MGHRA; CDR2 reads YSYEKL. V was clipped by 3 bases and J by 6 bases; unmatched bases: 1. The CDR3 is made up of 14 amino acids. For the CDR3, the DNA is TGCGCCAGCAGCCAGGGACAGGGGCCCGGGGAGCTGTTTTTT. Amino acid sequence: CASSQGQGPGELFF.

About this clone: Other DNA sequences within the sample encode an identical CDR3. This chain connects TRBV28 to TRBJ2-1; perhaps TRBD2 as D (5 bases). The germline V and J ends were trimmed by 1 base and 0 bases, with 7 bases remaining between them. This CDR3 is 15 amino acids long. CDR1 is MDHEN and CDR2 is SYDVKM in the germline V gene. CDR3 in DNA: TGTGCCAGCAGTTTATCGGGGAGCTCCTACAATGAGCAGTTCTTC. Translation: CASSLSGSSYNEQFF.

V gene TRBV28 combines with J gene TRBJ2-1; 9 nucleotides align to TRBD2. V trimming: 6 bases; J trimming: 9 bases; junction bases outside the gene matches: 9. Germline V lookup: CDR1 MDHEN, CDR2 SYDVKM. This CDR3 comprises 14 residues. The chain's CDR3 is CASSRPSGNTEQFF. The CDR3 DNA follows: TGTGCCAGCAGCCGCCCTAGCGGGAACACTGAGCAGTTCTTC. Full variable domain (remainder filled in from reference TRBV28 and TRBJ2-1): DVKVTQSSRYLVKRTGEKVFLECVQDMDHENMFWYRQDPGLGLRLIYFSYDVKMKEKGDIPEGYSVSREKKERFSLILESASTNQTSMYLCASSRPSGNTEQFFGPGTRLTVL.

The CDR3 loop reads CASSAMNTEAFF. CDR3 nucleotide sequence: TGTGCCAGCAGCGCGATGAACACTGAAGCTTTCTTT. V gene TRBV27 combines with J gene TRBJ1-1; no definite D call. CDR1 MNHEY and CDR2 SMNVEV come from the germline V gene (reference sequence). Trimming removed 6 bases at V and 0 bases at J, with 5 bases between. The CDR3 is 12 residues long.

The CDR3 DNA sequence: TGCGCCAGCAGCCAAGACCCGGACAGCTACGAGCAGTACTTC. Its translation: CASSQDPDSYEQYF. This chain joins TRBV4-3 and TRBJ2-7, with D maybe TRBD1 (6 bases). CDR3 length: 14 amino acids. Germline CDR1 reads LGHNA; CDR2 reads YSLEER. Trimming took 0 bases from V and 3 from J, leaving 9 bases between them.

This chain connects TRBV6-2 or TRBV6-3 to TRBJ2-7, with 7 bases identical to TRBD1. Germline CDR1 MNHEY, CDR2 SVGEGT. CDR3 length: 18 amino acids. V shed 2 bases and J 0 bases; nucleotides not matched to a gene: 13. The CDR3 loop is CASSYPPTGQWASYEQYF. CDR3 bases: TGTGCCAGCAGTTACCCCCCGACAGGGCAGTGGGCCTCCTACGAGCAGTACTTC.

The V gene is TRBV27, the J gene TRBJ1-6; D might be TRBD1 (6 bases). CDR3 length: 16 amino acids. V shed 5 bases and J shed 4 bases, with 15 bases lying between them. CDR1 MNHEY and CDR2 SMNVEV come from the germline V gene (reference sequence). In DNA form, the CDR3 reads TGTGCCAGCAGTCCCCGGGACATTCCTTATAATTCACCCCTCCACTTT. Protein product: CASSPRDIPYNSPLHF.

The chain has TRBV29-1 and TRBJ2-7, with D possibly TRBD2 on 6 matching bases. With 4 bases removed from V and 2 bases from J, the gap between germline ends came to 9 bases. CDR3 size: 12 residues. Germline V gives CDR1 SQVTM, CDR2 ANQGSEA. The CDR3 DNA reads as TGCAGCGTTGCCCCGGGAGCCTACGAGCAGTACTTC. It codes for CSVAPGAYEQYF.

There are a few counts of this clone. Other DNA sequences in the same sample also yield this CDR3. V gene TRBV6-5 combines with J gene TRBJ1-1, with 7 bases that match TRBD1. Germline V gene sequence: CDR1 MNHEY, CDR2 SVGAGI. The CDR3 is 14 amino acids. J was trimmed by 5 bases and V by 1 base; bases with no gene match: 4. Written as DNA, the CDR3 is TGTGCCAGCAGTTACTGGGACAGAGGTACTGAAGCTTTCTTT. Encoded protein: CASSYWDRGTEAFF.

In this sample, this clone turned up a few times. The chain carries TRBV4-2 and TRBJ2-2; D is possibly TRBD2 (6 bases). The CDR3 has 15 amino acids. Deletions cut 1 base from V and 4 bases from J, with 10 bases between. The germline gives CDR1 LGHNA, CDR2 YNFKEQ. The CDR3 DNA reads TGTGCCAGCAGCCAAGGGCTCGGGGGCACCGGGGAGCTGTTTTTT. It codes for CASSQGLGGTGELFF.

The V call is TRBV18, the J call TRBJ1-1, with no clear D. The V end was cut by 2 bases, the J end by 6 bases, with 10 bases between. Germline loops: CDR1 KGHSH, CDR2 LQKENI. The length of the CDR3 is 13 residues. CDR3 sequence (DNA): TGTGCCAGCTCACCAAATTTTGTAGCTGAAGCTTTCTTT. Translation: CASSPNFVAEAFF. Together with reference TRBV18 and TRBJ1-1, the CDR3 gives the full variable domain: NAGVMQNPRHLVRRRGQEARLRCSPMKGHSHVYWYRQLPEEGLKFMVYLQKENIIDESGMPKERFSAEFPKEGPSILRIQQVVRGDSAAYFCASSPNFVAEAFFGQGTRLTVV.

CDR3 sequence reads: CASSSRGTSEGEQFF. The CDR3 DNA sequence: TGTGCCAGCAGCTCTAGGGGGACTAGCGAAGGGGAGCAGTTCTTC. This rearrangement joins TRBV11-3 to TRBJ2-1, with 10 bases matching TRBD2. The germline V gene encodes CDR1 SGHNT and CDR2 YENEEA. The CDR3 contains 15 residues. The trim removed 4 bases at V and 10 bases at J, leaving 10 bases unmatched.

The rearrangement joins TRBV29-1 to TRBJ2-5; the D gene is possibly TRBD2 (5 bases). Per the germline V gene, CDR1 is SQVTM and CDR2 is ANQGSEA. Trimming stripped 6 bases from V and 9 bases from J, with 14 bases between. This CDR3 comprises 11 residues. Here the CDR3 reads CSVQLPGAQYF. The CDR3 DNA reads TGCAGCGTCCAGCTACCCGGGGCCCAGTACTTC.

The chain combines TRBV28 with TRBJ1-1, with D perhaps TRBD1 (5 bases). The CDR3 totals 15 residues. V was trimmed by 2 bases and J by 0 bases, leaving 10 bases between them. Germline assignment: CDR1 MDHEN and CDR2 SYDVKM. The CDR3 DNA reads TGTGCCAGCAGTTTAAAAGGGGAGGTGAACACTGAAGCTTTCTTT. It encodes CASSLKGEVNTEAFF.

This clone came up once. The rearrangement joins TRBV28 to TRBJ1-6; 8 bases agree with TRBD1. Germline CDR1 MDHEN, CDR2 SYDVKM. Trimming removed 5 bases from V and 1 base from J; junction bases left unmatched: 10. CDR3 length: 18 residues. For the CDR3, the DNA is TGTGCCAGCAGTCCATCAGGGGGCGGGCGGTCCTATAATTCACCCCTCCACTTT. As protein: CASSPSGGGRSYNSPLHF. Full variable domain (rest looked up from reference TRBV28 and TRBJ1-6): DVKVTQSSRYLVKRTGEKVFLECVQDMDHENMFWYRQDPGLGLRLIYFSYDVKMKEKGDIPEGYSVSREKKERFSLILESASTNQTSMYLCASSPSGGGRSYNSPLHFGNGTRLTVT.

The genes are TRBV5-1 and TRBJ1-2; D is perhaps TRBD1 (5 bases). This CDR3 has 15 amino acids. The V end was cut by 0 bases, the J end by 1 base, with 10 bases between. Germline CDR1 reads SGHRS; CDR2 reads YFSETQ. CDR3 DNA: TGCGCCAGCAGCTTGGCATGGGGGGATAACTATGGCTACACCTTC. Protein product: CASSLAWGDNYGYTF.

This clone occurred a few times. This chain connects TRBV7-9 to TRBJ1-6; D gene uncertain. The CDR3 totals 13 residues. The V end was cut by 3 bases, the J end by 10 bases, with 10 bases between. Germline V lookup: CDR1 SEHNR, CDR2 FQNEAQ (reference sequence). The CDR3 here is CASSFSGSSPLHF. Written as DNA, the CDR3 is TGTGCCAGCAGCTTCAGCGGGAGCTCACCCCTCCACTTT.

This chain's CDR3 is CASSFRQGPYTGELFF. DNA of the CDR3: TGTGCCAGCAGCTTCCGACAGGGGCCATACACCGGGGAGCTGTTTTTT. V is TRBV7-6 and J is TRBJ2-2; 8 positions match TRBD1. This CDR3 comprises 16 residues. CDR1 is SGHVS and CDR2 is FNYEAQ in the germline V gene. V shed 3 bases, J shed 3 bases, and the junction held 6 bases outside the gene matches.

The gene calls are TRBV5-1 and TRBJ2-3, with a tentative D call TRBD2 (5 bases). This CDR3 comprises 15 residues. Germline lookup yields CDR1 SGHRS and CDR2 YFSETQ. Trimming left V 4 bases short and J 2 bases short, with 14 bases between. The CDR3 loop reads CASSAIALNTDTQYF. The CDR3 DNA sequence: TGCGCCAGCAGCGCAATAGCGTTAAACACAGATACGCAGTATTTT. Full variable domain (outside the CDR3, taken from reference TRBV5-1 and TRBJ2-3): KAGVTQTPRYLIKTRGQQVTLSCSPISGHRSVSWYQQTPGQGLQFLFEYFSETQRNKGNFPGRFSGRQFSNSRSEMNVSTLELGDSALYLCASSAIALNTDTQYFGPGTRLTVL.

The DNA for the CDR3 is TGTGCCAGCAGCTTAGCGGGGCAGGGGGGACAAGAGACCCAGTACTTC. Its translation: CASSLAGQGGQETQYF. The V and J genes are TRBV7-6 and TRBJ2-5; a weak D match, TRBD1 (7 bases). This CDR3 has 16 residues. The germline V gene has CDR1 SGHVS and CDR2 FNYEAQ. V lost 0 bases and J 2 bases, leaving 13 bases between the germline ends.

This clone was counted once. The genes are TRBV4-3 and TRBJ1-6; D unresolved. This CDR3 contains 15 residues. V was shortened by 3 bases and J by 4 bases, with 10 bases between the two germline ends. Per germline, CDR1 LGHNA and CDR2 YSLEER. The CDR3 sequence: CASSQWTEYNSPLHF. The CDR3, as DNA: TGCGCCAGCAGCCAGTGGACTGAATATAATTCACCCCTCCACTTT.

V usage is TRBV10-3 and J usage is TRBJ2-7; 11 bases align to TRBD2. The germline gives CDR1 ENHRY, CDR2 SYGVKD. The V gene end was trimmed by 6 bases and the J gene end by 4 bases; junction bases not matched to a gene: 5. The CDR3 loop spans 14 amino acids. CDR3 protein: CAIRETSGSYEQYF. CDR3 DNA sequence: TGTGCCATCAGGGAAACTAGCGGGAGTTACGAGCAGTACTTC.

The rearrangement links TRBV5-1 to TRBJ2-7; a possible D gene is TRBD2 (5 bases). The V end was cut by 0 bases, the J end by 0 bases, with 7 bases between. The CDR3 has 14 amino acids. Germline values: CDR1 SGHRS, CDR2 YFSETQ. CDR3 bases: TGCGCCAGCAGCTTGGGACTACCCTCCTACGAGCAGTACTTC. It specifies CASSLGLPSYEQYF. Combining the CDR3 with reference TRBV5-1 and TRBJ2-7 gives the whole variable domain KAGVTQTPRYLIKTRGQQVTLSCSPISGHRSVSWYQQTPGQGLQFLFEYFSETQRNKGNFPGRFSGRQFSNSRSEMNVSTLELGDSALYLCASSLGLPSYEQYFGPGTRLTVT.

The chain joins TRBV27 to TRBJ1-6, with TRBD1 matching over 7 bases. The CDR3 contains 14 residues. V was clipped by 5 bases and J by 4 bases; unmatched bases: 2. Germline loops: CDR1 MNHEY, CDR2 SMNVEV (reference sequence). CDR3 nucleotides: TGTGCCAGCAGTCCGGGACAGTATAATTCACCCCTCCACTTT. Its translation: CASSPGQYNSPLHF.

The V gene is TRBV5-1, the J gene TRBJ1-4; 9 positions match TRBD1. Germline V gene sequence: CDR1 SGHRS, CDR2 YFSETQ. CDR3 length equals 15 residues. The J segment lost 8 bases and the V segment lost 3 bases, leaving 8 bases of the junction unmatched. The CDR3 sequence: CASSYWTGVGEKLFF. The CDR3 DNA reads as TGCGCCAGCAGCTATTGGACAGGGGTTGGGGAAAAACTGTTTTTT.

V is TRBV5-1 and J is TRBJ1-1; TRBD1 aligns across 10 bases. The germline V gene encodes CDR1 SGHRS and CDR2 YFSETQ. J lost 6 bases, V lost 4 bases, and 6 bases had no gene match. The CDR3 is 14 amino acids. The CDR3 loop is CASSGGTGASEAFF. The CDR3 coding sequence is TGCGCCAGCAGCGGGGGGACAGGGGCCTCTGAAGCTTTCTTT.

The chain employs TRBV30 and TRBJ2-1; TRBD2 matches at 13 bases. V dropped 0 bases and J dropped 10; count of bases not matched to a gene: 9. The CDR3 runs to 16 residues. Germline V CDR1 and CDR2: GTSNPN, SVGIG (reference sequence). CDR3 sequence reads: CAWSVPRTSGSDEQFF. CDR3 nucleotides: TGTGCCTGGAGTGTACCCCGGACTAGCGGGAGTGACGAGCAGTTCTTC.

The CDR3 is CASSLRTSDSYNEQFF. For the CDR3, the DNA is TGTGCCAGCAGCCTCAGGACTAGCGACTCCTACAATGAGCAGTTCTTC. The chain carries TRBV7-2 and TRBJ2-1; 9 nucleotides line up with TRBD2. Germline assignment: CDR1 SGHTA and CDR2 FQGNSA. There are 16 residues in the CDR3. J gave up 0 bases and V 5 bases, and 5 bases lay outside the gene matches.

There are a few counts of this clone. The junction and the germline gene differ at one end; a read error may be behind it. The V and J genes are TRBV7-7 and TRBJ2-1; the match to TRBD2 covers 8 bases. The CDR3 runs 16 residues. Germline CDR1 SSHAT, CDR2 FNYEAQ (reference sequence). The CDR3 is CASSLVSGSSYNEQFF. The CDR3 region has the DNA TGTGCTAGCAGCTTAGTGAGCGGGAGCTCCTACAATGAGCAGTTCTTC.

The chain uses TRBV4-3 and TRBJ2-1; TRBD1 agrees at 11 bases. The CDR3 loop spans 15 amino acids. Germline lookup yields CDR1 LGHNA and CDR2 YSLEER. The trim removed 5 bases at V and 4 bases at J, leaving 4 bases unmatched. The CDR3 DNA reads TGCGCCAGCAGCGGCGGGACAGGGGGTTACAATGAGCAGTTCTTC. Translating gives CASSGGTGGYNEQFF.

The rearrangement links TRBV10-2 to TRBJ1-5; perhaps TRBD1 as D (6 bases). The CDR3 is 15 residues long. Germline V gene data show CDR1 as WSHSY and CDR2 as SAAADI. V lost 6 bases and J 0 bases, leaving 12 bases between the germline ends. CDR3 sequence (DNA): TGCGCCAGCAGACAGGGTACTTATAGCAATCAGCCCCAGCATTTT. Translation gives CASRQGTYSNQPQHF.